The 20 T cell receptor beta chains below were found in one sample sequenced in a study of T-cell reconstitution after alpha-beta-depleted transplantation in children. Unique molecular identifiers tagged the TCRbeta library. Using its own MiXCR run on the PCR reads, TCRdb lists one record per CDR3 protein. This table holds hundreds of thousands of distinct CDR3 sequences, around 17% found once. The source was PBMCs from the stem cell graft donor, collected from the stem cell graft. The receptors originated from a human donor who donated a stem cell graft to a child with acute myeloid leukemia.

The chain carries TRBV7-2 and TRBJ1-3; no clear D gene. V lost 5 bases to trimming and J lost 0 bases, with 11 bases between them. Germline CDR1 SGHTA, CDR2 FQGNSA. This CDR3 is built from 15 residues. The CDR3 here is CASSPHRSSGNTIYF. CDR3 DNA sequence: TGTGCCAGCAGCCCACACAGAAGCTCTGGAAACACCATATATTTT.

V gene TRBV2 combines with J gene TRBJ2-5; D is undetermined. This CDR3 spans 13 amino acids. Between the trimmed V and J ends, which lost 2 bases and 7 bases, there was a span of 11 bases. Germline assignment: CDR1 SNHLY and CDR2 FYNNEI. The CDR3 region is CASSEPPVWTQYF. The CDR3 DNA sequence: TGTGCCAGCAGTGAACCCCCCGTTTGGACCCAGTACTTC.

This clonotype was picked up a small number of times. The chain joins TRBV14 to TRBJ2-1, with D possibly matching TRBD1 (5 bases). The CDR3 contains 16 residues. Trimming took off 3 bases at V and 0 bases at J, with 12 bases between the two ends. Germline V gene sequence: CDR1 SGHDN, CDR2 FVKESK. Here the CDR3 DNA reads TGTGCCAGCAGCCACGCGACAGAGAGCTCCTACAATGAGCAGTTCTTC. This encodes CASSHATESSYNEQFF.

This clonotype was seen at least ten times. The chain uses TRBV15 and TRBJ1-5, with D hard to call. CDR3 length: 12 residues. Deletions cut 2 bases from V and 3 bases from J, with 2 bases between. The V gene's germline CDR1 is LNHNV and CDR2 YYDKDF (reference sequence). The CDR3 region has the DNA TGTGCCACCAGCAGACCCAATCAGCCCCAGCATTTT. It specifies CATSRPNQPQHF.

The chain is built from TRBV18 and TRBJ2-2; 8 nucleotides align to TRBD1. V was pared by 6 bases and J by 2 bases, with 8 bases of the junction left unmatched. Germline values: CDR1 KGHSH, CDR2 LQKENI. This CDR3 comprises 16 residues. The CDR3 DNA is TGTGCCAGCTCCCTCCGGACAGGGTTAAACACCGGGGAGCTGTTTTTT. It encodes CASSLRTGLNTGELFF.

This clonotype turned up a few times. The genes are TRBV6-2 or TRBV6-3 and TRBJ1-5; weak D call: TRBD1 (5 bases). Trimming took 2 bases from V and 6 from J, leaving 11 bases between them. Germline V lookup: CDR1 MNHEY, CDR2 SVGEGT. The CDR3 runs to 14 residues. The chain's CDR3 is CASSYSGGGQPQHF. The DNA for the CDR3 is TGTGCCAGCAGTTACAGCGGGGGGGGTCAGCCCCAGCATTTT.

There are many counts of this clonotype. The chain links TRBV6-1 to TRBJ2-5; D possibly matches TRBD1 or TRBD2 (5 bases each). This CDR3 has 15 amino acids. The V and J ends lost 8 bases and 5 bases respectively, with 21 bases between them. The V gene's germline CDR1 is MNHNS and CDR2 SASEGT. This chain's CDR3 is CASDYRLDPPETQYF. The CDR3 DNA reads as TGTGCCAGCGACTACAGGTTGGACCCACCGGAGACCCAGTACTTC.

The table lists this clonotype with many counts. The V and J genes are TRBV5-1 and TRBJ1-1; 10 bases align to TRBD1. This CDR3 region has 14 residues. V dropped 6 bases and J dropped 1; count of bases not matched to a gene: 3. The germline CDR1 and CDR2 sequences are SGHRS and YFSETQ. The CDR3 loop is CASTWTGGNTEAFF. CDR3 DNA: TGCGCCAGCACCTGGACAGGGGGGAACACTGAAGCTTTCTTT.

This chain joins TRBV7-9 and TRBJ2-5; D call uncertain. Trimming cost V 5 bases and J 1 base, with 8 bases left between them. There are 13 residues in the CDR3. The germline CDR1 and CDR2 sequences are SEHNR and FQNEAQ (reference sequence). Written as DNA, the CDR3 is TGTGCCAGCAGCCACAGTCCCCAAGAGACCCAGTACTTC. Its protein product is CASSHSPQETQYF.

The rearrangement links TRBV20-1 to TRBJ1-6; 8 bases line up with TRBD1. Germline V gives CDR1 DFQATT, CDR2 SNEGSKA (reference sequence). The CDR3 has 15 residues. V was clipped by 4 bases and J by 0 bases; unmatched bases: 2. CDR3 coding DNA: TGCAGTGCTAACAGGGGGAGCTCCTATAATTCACCCCTCCACTTT. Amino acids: CSANRGSSYNSPLHF.

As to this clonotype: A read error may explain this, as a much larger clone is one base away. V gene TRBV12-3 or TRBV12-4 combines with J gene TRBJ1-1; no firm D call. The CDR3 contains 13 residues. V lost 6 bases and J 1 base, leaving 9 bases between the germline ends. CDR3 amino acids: CASSHTRNTEAFF. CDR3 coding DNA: TGTGCCAGCAGCCACACACGGAACACTGAAGCTTTCTTT.

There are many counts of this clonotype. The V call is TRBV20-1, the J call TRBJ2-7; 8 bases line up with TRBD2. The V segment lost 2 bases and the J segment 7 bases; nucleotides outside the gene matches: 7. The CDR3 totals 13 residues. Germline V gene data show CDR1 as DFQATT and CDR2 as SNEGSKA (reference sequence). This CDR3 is CSARYGGAGEQYF. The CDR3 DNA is TGCAGTGCTAGATACGGGGGGGCCGGAGAGCAGTACTTC.

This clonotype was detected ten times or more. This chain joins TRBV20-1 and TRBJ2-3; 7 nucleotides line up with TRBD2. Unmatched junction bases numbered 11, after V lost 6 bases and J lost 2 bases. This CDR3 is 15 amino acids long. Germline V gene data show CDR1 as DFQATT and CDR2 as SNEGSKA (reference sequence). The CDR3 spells CSALWAGVNTDTQYF. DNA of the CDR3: TGCAGTGCCTTATGGGCGGGGGTGAACACAGATACGCAGTATTTT.

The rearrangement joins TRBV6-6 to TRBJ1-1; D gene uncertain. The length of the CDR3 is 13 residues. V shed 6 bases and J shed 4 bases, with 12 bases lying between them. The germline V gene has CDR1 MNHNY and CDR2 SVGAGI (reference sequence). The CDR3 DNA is TGTGCCAGCAGATTGAGTCAACTCACTGAAGCTTTCTTT. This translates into CASRLSQLTEAFF.

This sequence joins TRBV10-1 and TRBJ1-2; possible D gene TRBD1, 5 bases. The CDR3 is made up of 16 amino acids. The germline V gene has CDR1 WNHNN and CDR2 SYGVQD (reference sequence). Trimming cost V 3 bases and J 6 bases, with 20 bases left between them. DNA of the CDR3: TGCGCCAGCAGTGATTCGATCGGGGGGATTCTGAATGGCTACACCTTC. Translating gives CASSDSIGGILNGYTF.

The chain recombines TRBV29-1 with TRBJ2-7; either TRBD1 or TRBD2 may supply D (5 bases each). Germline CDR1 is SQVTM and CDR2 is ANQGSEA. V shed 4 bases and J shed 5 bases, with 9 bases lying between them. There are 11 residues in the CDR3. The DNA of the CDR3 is TGCAGCGTTGTGTGGGGGAACGAGCAGTACGTC. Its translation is CSVVWGNEQYV.

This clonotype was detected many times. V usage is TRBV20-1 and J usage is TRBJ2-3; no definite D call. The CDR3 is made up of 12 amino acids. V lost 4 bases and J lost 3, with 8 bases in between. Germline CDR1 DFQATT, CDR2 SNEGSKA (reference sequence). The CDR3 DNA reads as TGCAGTGCTAACTGGCTAACAGATACGCAGTATTTT. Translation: CSANWLTDTQYF.

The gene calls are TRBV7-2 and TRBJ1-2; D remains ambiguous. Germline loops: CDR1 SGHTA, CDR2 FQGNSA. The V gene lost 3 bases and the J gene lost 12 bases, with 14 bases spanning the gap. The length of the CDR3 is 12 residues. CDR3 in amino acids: CASSFYTGFHTF. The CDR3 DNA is TGTGCCAGCAGCTTCTACACGGGCTTCCACACCTTC.

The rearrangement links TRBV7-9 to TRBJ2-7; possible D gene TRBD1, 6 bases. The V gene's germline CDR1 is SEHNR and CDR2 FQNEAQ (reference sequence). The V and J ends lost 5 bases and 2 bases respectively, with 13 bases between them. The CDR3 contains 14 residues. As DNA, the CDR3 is TGTGCCAGCAGCAACCGGGACAAAGCCTACGAGCAGTACTTC. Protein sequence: CASSNRDKAYEQYF.

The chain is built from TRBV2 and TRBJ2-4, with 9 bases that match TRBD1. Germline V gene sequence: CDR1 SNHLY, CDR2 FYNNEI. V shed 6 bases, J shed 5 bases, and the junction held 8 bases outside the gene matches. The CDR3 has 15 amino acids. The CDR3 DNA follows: TGTGCCAGCAGAACCGGGACAGGGATCGAAAACATTCAGTACTTC. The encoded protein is CASRTGTGIENIQYF.